The clone carrying this TCR beta chain was counted many times. Its target is unknown. Each TCR cDNA molecule carried a unique molecular identifier. TCRdb reanalysed the 5' RACE reads using MiXCR and keeps one entry per CDR3 protein. The repertoire holds under 100,000 distinct CDR3 sequences, with roughly 10% as singletons. J was trimmed by 3 bases and V by 6 bases; bases with no gene match: 3. Germline V gene sequence: CDR1 SQVTM, CDR2 ANQGSEA. This CDR3 contains 12 residues. The data originate from a study of spatial heterogeneity in lung cancer. Study information: The study observed each unique TCR and UMI combination more than ten times on average in raw reads.

The study's findings and limits: Ubiquitous, expanded tumor-derived TCRs were more frequently observed in blood at resection than at follow-up.

As to time point: sample taken at primary tumor resection. TCRs were sequenced from unsorted whole RNA of tumor, nontumor lung or PBMC. Patients with untreated early-stage non-small cell lung cancer, numbering some 68, were the donors. This TCR was recovered from a male donor with early-stage non-small cell lung cancer. J is TRBJ2-7 and V is TRBV29-1, with TRBD1 matching over 9 bases. The sequenced sample was PBMCs, obtained at surgery. As DNA, the CDR3 is TGCAGCGTGGGGACAGGGATCTACGAGCAGTACTTC. Amino acid sequence: CSVGTGIYEQYF.